Listed here is a single T cell receptor (beta chain). What it binds is unknown. CDR1 and CDR2 (germline): MDHEN, SYDVKM. The CDR3 has 13 amino acids. Unmatched junction bases numbered 6, after V lost 8 bases and J lost 2 bases. These data are taken from a study of cytomegalovirus exposure and HLA in healthy donors. Findings and caveats of the study: Reportedly, a later analysis found an Asian-associated ancestry cluster had fewer N-insertions than the roughly 630-donor mean. Researchers had no immune exposure information except CMV serostatus available.

The PCR was carried out with 60 Vbeta primers and 13 Jbeta primers. Only in-frame clones appear in the TCRdb table, and some are missing; sequencing was by immunoSEQ multiplex PCR. The profile shows about 150,000 clones, over 70% of them singletons. V gene TRBV28 combines with J gene TRBJ2-7, with 7 bases that match TRBD1. The source material was PBMCs. This TCR came from a man aged 30 to 39 in good health and CMV-seropositive. Written as DNA, the CDR3 is TGTGCCAGCCTCAAGACAGGGCCCTACGAGCAGTACTTC. It translates to CASLKTGPYEQYF.